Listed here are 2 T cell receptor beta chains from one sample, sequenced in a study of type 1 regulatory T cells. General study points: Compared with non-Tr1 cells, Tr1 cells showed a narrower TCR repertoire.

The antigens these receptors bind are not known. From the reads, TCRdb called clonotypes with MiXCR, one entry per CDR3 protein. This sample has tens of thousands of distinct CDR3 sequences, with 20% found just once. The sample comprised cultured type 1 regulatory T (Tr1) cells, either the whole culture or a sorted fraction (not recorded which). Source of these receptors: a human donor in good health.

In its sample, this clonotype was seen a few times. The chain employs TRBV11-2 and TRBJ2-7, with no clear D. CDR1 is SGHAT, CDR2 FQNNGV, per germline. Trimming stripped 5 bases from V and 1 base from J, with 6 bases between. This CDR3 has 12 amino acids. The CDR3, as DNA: TGTGCCAGCAGCCTCATGTCCTACGAGCAGTACTTC. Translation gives CASSLMSYEQYF.

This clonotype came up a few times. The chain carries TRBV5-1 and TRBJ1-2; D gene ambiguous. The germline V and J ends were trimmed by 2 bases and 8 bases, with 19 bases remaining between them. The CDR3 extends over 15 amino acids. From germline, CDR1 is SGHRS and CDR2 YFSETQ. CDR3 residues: CASSLSTGRGGGYTF. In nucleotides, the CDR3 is TGCGCCAGCAGCTTATCTACGGGCAGAGGAGGCGGCTACACCTTC.